The text below deals with one T cell receptor beta chain. This specimen comes from a study of blood T cells in healthy people across ages. V trimming: 7 bases; J trimming: 5 bases; junction bases outside the gene matches: 18. Germline V gene lookup returns CDR1 SGHTA and CDR2 FQGNSA. The length of the CDR3 is 17 residues. A second PCR, run for about 7 to 11 cycles, used a sample-barcoded 5' primer plus a J-beta primer mix. TCRdb used MiXCR to reprocess the 5' RACE reads, holding one entry per CDR3 protein. The sample consists of nearly 1 million distinct CDR3 sequences, roughly 51% of them appearing once.

Sequenced input: blood. V and J are TRBV7-2 and TRBJ2-3, with 7 positions matching TRBD2. This receptor was obtained from a woman in her sixties or seventies in good health. In DNA form, the CDR3 reads TGTGCCAGCACCCCCCGGGGAGGGGAGGGCCCCATAGATACGCAGTATTTT. It yields the protein CASTPRGGEGPIDTQYF.